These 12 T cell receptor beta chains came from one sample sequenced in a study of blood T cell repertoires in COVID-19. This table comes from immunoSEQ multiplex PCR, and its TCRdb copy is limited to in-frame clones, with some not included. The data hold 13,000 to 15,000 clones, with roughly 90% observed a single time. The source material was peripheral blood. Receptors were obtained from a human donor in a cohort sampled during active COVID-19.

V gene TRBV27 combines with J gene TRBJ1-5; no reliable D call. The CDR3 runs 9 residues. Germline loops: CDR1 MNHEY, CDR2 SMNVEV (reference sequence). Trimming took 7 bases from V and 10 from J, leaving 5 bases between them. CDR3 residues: CASTVPQHF. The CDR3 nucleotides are TGTGCCAGCACCGTCCCCCAGCATTTT.

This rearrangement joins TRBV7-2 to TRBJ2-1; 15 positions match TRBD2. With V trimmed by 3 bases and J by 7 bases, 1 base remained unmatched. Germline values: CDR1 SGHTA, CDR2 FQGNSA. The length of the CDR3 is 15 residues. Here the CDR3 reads CASSLGLAGGNEQFF. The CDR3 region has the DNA TGTGCCAGCAGCTTGGGACTAGCGGGAGGTAATGAGCAGTTCTTC.

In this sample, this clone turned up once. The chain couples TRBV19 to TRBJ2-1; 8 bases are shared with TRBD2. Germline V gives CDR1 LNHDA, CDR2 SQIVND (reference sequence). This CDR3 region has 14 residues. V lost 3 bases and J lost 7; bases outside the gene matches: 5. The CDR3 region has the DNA TGTGCCAGTAGTATCGGGACTAGGAGAAATGAGCAGTTCTTC. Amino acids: CASSIGTRRNEQFF.

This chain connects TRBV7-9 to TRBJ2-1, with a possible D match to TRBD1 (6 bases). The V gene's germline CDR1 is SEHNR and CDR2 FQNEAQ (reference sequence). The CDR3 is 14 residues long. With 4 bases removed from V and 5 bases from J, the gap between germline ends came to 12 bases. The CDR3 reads CASSSRTANNEQFF. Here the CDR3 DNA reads TGTGCCAGCAGCTCCCGGACAGCCAACAATGAGCAGTTCTTC.

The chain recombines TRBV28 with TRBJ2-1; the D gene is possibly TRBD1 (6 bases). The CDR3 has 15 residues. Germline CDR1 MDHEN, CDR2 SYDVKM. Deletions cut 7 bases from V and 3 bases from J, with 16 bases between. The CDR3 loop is CASNPDGTNYNEQFF. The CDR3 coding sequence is TGTGCCAGCAACCCTGATGGGACAAACTACAATGAGCAGTTCTTC.

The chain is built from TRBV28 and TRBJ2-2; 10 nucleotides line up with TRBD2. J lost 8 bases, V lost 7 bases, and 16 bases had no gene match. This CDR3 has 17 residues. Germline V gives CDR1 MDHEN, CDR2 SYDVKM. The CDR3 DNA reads TGTGCCAGCAACCCCAGGGGGCTAGCGGGAGTTGCGGGGGAGCTGTTTTTT. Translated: CASNPRGLAGVAGELFF. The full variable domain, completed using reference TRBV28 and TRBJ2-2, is DVKVTQSSRYLVKRTGEKVFLECVQDMDHENMFWYRQDPGLGLRLIYFSYDVKMKEKGDIPEGYSVSREKKERFSLILESASTNQTSMYLCASNPRGLAGVAGELFFGEGSRLTVL.

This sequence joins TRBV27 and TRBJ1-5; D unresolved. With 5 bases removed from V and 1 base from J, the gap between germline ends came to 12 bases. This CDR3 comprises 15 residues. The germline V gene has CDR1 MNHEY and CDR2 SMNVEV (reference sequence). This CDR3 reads CASSQGSMSNQPQHF. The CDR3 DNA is TGTGCCAGCAGTCAAGGGAGTATGAGCAATCAGCCCCAGCATTTT.

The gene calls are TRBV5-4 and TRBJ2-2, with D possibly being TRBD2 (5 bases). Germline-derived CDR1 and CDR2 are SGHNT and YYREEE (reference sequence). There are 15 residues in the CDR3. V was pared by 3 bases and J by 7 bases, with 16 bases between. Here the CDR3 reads CASSSPEGLDGELFF. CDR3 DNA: TGTGCCAGCAGCTCCCCTGAGGGTTTAGACGGGGAGCTGTTTTTT.

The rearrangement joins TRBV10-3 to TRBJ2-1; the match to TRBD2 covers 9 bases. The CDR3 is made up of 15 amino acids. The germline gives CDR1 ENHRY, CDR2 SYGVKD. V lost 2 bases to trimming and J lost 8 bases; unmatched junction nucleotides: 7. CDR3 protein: CAISERGLASDEQFF. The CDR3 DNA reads TGTGCCATCAGTGAGAGGGGACTAGCTAGCGATGAGCAGTTCTTC.

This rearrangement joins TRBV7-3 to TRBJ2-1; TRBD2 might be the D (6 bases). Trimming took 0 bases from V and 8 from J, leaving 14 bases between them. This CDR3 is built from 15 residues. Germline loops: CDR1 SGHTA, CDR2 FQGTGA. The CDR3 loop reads CASSLTGGGSDEQFF. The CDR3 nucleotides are TGTGCCAGCAGCTTAACAGGTGGGGGGAGTGATGAGCAGTTCTTC.

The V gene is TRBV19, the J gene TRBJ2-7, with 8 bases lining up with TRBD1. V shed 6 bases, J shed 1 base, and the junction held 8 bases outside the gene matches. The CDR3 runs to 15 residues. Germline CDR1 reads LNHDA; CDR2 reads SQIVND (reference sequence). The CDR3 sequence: CASRDRDRRSYEQYF. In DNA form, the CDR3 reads TGTGCCAGTAGGGACCGGGACAGGAGGTCCTACGAGCAGTACTTC.

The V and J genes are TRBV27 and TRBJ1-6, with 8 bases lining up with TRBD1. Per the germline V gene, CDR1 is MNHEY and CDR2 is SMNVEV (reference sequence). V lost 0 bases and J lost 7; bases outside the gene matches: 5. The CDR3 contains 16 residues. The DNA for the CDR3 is TGTGCCAGCAGTTTATCCAAGGGACAGGCCAATTCACCCCTCCACTTT. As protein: CASSLSKGQANSPLHF.